This T cell receptor beta chain came from a study of cytomegalovirus exposure and HLA in healthy donors. 60 Vbeta and 13 Jbeta primers were used in PCR. Sequencing used immunoSEQ multiplex PCR; TCRdb keeps in-frame clones, though not all of them. The repertoire holds around 150,000 clones, with 60% to 85% as singletons. Germline V gene data show CDR1 as MNHEY and CDR2 as SMNVEV (reference sequence). This CDR3 contains 13 residues. V was trimmed by 2 bases and J by 5 bases, leaving 9 bases between them. The count of this clone is one. The J gene is TRBJ1-1, the V gene TRBV27; TRBD1 might be the D (6 bases). This clonotype originated in a male donor in good health and CMV-seropositive. Material for sequencing was PBMCs. This CDR3 reads CASSLRGGTEAFF. CDR3 DNA: TGTGCCAGCAGTTTAAGAGGGGGTACTGAAGCTTTCTTT.